This T cell receptor (beta chain) was sequenced for a study of blood T cell repertoires in COVID-19. Across the whole study: Samples of COVID-19 (acute and convalescent) were obtained from the United States, Italy and Spain.

The protocol was immunoSEQ multiplex PCR, while the TCRdb copy is restricted to in-frame clones and leaves out a portion. The data contain about 130,000 clones, about 83% of them singletons. Per germline, CDR1 LGHDT and CDR2 YNNKEL (reference sequence). Trimming shortened V by 4 bases and J by 11 bases, and 9 bases separated the two germline ends. The CDR3 runs to 11 residues. The chain links TRBV3-1 (or the pseudogene TRBV3-2) to TRBJ1-3; D not certain. This TCR came from a man between 60 and 70 years old with acute or convalescent COVID-19. Specimen: peripheral blood. The CDR3 bases are TGTGCCAGCAGCCTCCGTGGGCCCATATATTTT. Translation: CASSLRGPIYF.